This entry lists 10 T cell receptor beta chains sequenced from one sample in a study of OX40 agonist ivuxolimab in advanced cancers. Method: immunoSEQ multiplex PCR; TCRdb's copy keeps in-frame clones and lacks some. The data show tens of thousands of clones, with 65% to 85% seen just once and about 4.6% held by the top ten. The sequencing here drew on CD4+ or CD8+ T cells sorted from blood, taken in a trial of the OX40 agonist ivuxolimab. These receptors were taken from an adult with an advanced solid tumor such as melanoma, head and neck, liver or kidney cancer.

The chain recombines TRBV7-6 with TRBJ2-7, with TRBD2 as a possible D gene (5 bases). Trimming removed 5 bases at V and 4 bases at J, with 18 bases between. The CDR3 loop spans 15 amino acids. CDR1 is SGHVS and CDR2 is FNYEAQ in the germline V gene. The DNA of the CDR3 is TGTGCCAGCAGCCAAGCTCGGGGATCTGCTTACGAGCAGTACTTC. This gives the protein CASSQARGSAYEQYF.

V gene TRBV7-3 combines with J gene TRBJ2-2; unclear D gene. Germline CDR1 reads SGHTA; CDR2 reads FQGTGA. V was shortened by 3 bases and J by 6 bases, with 11 bases between the two germline ends. The CDR3 runs to 14 residues. CDR3 in amino acids: CASSFNSLSGELFF. The CDR3 DNA reads as TGTGCCAGCAGCTTTAACTCATTATCCGGGGAGCTGTTTTTT.

This clone came up once. The gene calls are TRBV4-1 and TRBJ2-5; 7 nucleotides match TRBD2. Germline V gene lookup returns CDR1 MGHRA and CDR2 YSYEKL. This CDR3 has 18 residues. After removal of 0 bases from V and 2 bases from J, the junction contained 12 bases not matched to a gene. CDR3 DNA: TGCGCCAGCAGCCAAGAACTAGGGAGGGAACGAGCTCAAGAGACCCAGTACTTC. Amino acids: CASSQELGRERAQETQYF.

CDR3 sequence: CAWSVYRVVLGETQYF. CDR3 nucleotides: TGTGCCTGGAGTGTTTACCGGGTAGTCCTGGGGGAGACCCAGTACTTC. This chain uses TRBV30 with TRBJ2-5; unclear D gene. The germline CDR1 and CDR2 sequences are GTSNPN and SVGIG (reference sequence). The ends were cut back, 0 bases at V and 5 bases at J, with 19 bases in the middle. The CDR3 is made up of 16 amino acids.

The count of this clone is one. The chain has TRBV4-2 and TRBJ2-1, with D possibly TRBD2 on 5 matching bases. This CDR3 region has 16 residues. CDR1 LGHNA and CDR2 YNFKEQ come from the germline V gene. The V end was cut by 1 base, the J end by 3 bases, with 13 bases between. The CDR3 bases are TGTGCCAGCAGCCAAGTACCGGCCGGGGACTACAATGAGCAGTTCTTC. This sequence encodes CASSQVPAGDYNEQFF.

This rearrangement joins TRBV5-6 to TRBJ1-6; no reliable D call. Per the germline V gene, CDR1 is SGHDT and CDR2 is YYEEEE. This CDR3 comprises 14 residues. V lost 4 bases, J lost 7 bases, and 12 bases lay in between. CDR3 region: CASSRRVTNSPLHF. CDR3 DNA sequence: TGTGCCAGCAGCCGTCGGGTGACGAATTCACCCCTCCACTTT.

J is TRBJ2-5 and V is TRBV18; a weak D match, TRBD2 (5 bases). V lost 5 bases and J 4 bases, leaving 11 bases between the germline ends. Germline V gene data show CDR1 as KGHSH and CDR2 as LQKENI. This CDR3 contains 13 residues. The CDR3 DNA reads as TGTGCCAGCTCATCGGGAAGGCGAGAGACCCAGTACTTC. Translated, it gives CASSSGRRETQYF.

This clone was counted only a few times. The chain couples TRBV2 to TRBJ1-6, with D unresolved. The CDR3 has 14 residues. Germline CDR1 is SNHLY and CDR2 is FYNNEI. V was pared by 0 bases and J by 7 bases, with 7 bases between. This CDR3 is CASSEAGYNSPLHF. Here the CDR3 DNA reads TGTGCCAGCAGTGAAGCAGGGTACAATTCACCCCTCCACTTT.

The chain has TRBV7-2 and TRBJ1-1; the D gene is possibly TRBD1 (5 bases). CDR1 is SGHTA, CDR2 FQGNSA, per germline. This CDR3 has 13 residues. V was cut by 5 bases and J by 1 base, with 8 bases left in between. CDR3 in amino acids: CASSPQGNTEAFF. CDR3 bases: TGTGCCAGCAGCCCGCAGGGGAACACTGAAGCTTTCTTT. The full variable domain, completed using reference TRBV7-2 and TRBJ1-1, is GAGVSQSPSNKVTEKGKDVELRCDPISGHTALYWYRQSLGQGLEFLIYFQGNSAPDKSGLPSDRFSAERTGGSVSTLTIQRTQQEDSAVYLCASSPQGNTEAFFGQGTRLTVV.

This sequence joins TRBV7-2 and TRBJ2-3; D is undetermined. V lost 2 bases, J lost 1 base, and 13 bases lay in between. There are 16 residues in the CDR3. Per germline, CDR1 SGHTA and CDR2 FQGNSA. CDR3: CASSLTVGSGTDTQYF. CDR3 nucleotides: TGTGCCAGCAGCTTAACGGTTGGGTCTGGCACAGATACGCAGTATTTT.